Listed here is a single T cell receptor beta chain. The antigen is unknown. This CDR3 has 16 residues. The J segment lost 8 bases and the V segment lost 4 bases, leaving 14 bases of the junction unmatched. Germline lookup yields CDR1 SGHNT and CDR2 YYREEE (reference sequence). The data were obtained in a study of T-cell memory formation after mild COVID-19. Constant-segment primers served in 5'RACE that generated TCR alpha and TCR beta cDNA libraries bearing sample barcodes and UMIs. TCRdb recomputed calls from the 5' RACE reads with MiXCR, one row per CDR3 protein. The data contain around 200,000 distinct CDR3 sequences, about a sixth of them singletons. General study findings and limits: Pre-infection memory already had some responding clones, implying cross-reactive memory joined.

The receptor comes from an adult woman who had mild COVID-19 (a few samples of this study predate the infection). Cell type and time point are not known. Sample: PBMCs or a T cell subset sorted from them (not recorded which). This chain uses TRBV5-4 with TRBJ1-2, with TRBD1 matching over 10 bases. In DNA, the CDR3 is TGTGCCAGCAGCCGACAGGGGGCGGAGGTGGGGAGAGGCTACACCTTC. This sequence encodes CASSRQGAEVGRGYTF.